A selection of T cell receptor beta chains follows, all from one sample in a study of T cells after yellow fever vaccination. TCRdb reprocessed the 5' RACE reads with MiXCR, giving one entry per CDR3 protein. Here the sample spans approximately 350,000 distinct CDR3 sequences, about 9.9% being singletons. The starting material was PBMCs, obtained on the day of the first yellow fever vaccination. These receptors were taken from a man younger than 35 who received the YFV17D yellow fever vaccine. CDR3s include the opening cysteine and the closing phenylalanine or tryptophan. The D gene is left open where the match is weak. Not every row has a clone size; where given, it reads once, few, many or a size class.

j_call,clone_size,v_call,d_call,cdr3_length,cdr3_aa,cdr3_nt
TRBJ1-2,few,TRBV5-1,TRBD1,14,CASSPDRGRNGYTF,TGCGCCAGCAGCCCCGACAGGGGGCGAAACGGCTACACCTTC
TRBJ2-5,-,TRBV12-3/TRBV12-4,-,15,CASSLGGASQETQYF,TGTGCCAGCAGTTTAGGGGGGGCAAGTCAAGAGACCCAGTACTTC
TRBJ2-2,-,TRBV21-1,-,16,CASSKSRQGGTGELFF,TGTGCCAGCAGCAAAAGCAGACAGGGCGGCACCGGGGAGCTGTTTTTT
TRBJ2-1,-,TRBV19,-,17,CASSIDNRGASYNEQFF,TGTGCCAGTAGTATAGATAATCGGGGGGCTTCCTACAATGAGCAGTTCTTC
TRBJ2-3,-,TRBV4-1,-,15,CASSVVGLAPDTQYF,TGCGCCAGCAGTGTGGTAGGGCTAGCGCCAGATACGCAGTATTTT
TRBJ1-6,-,TRBV13,TRBD1,16,CASSFRPGQGNSPLHF,TGTGCCAGCAGCTTCAGGCCGGGACAGGGAAATTCACCCCTCCACTTT
TRBJ1-1,-,TRBV18,TRBD1,13,CASSPNRGPEAFF,TGTGCCAGCTCACCTAACAGGGGGCCCGAAGCTTTCTTT
TRBJ2-2,few,TRBV5-1,-,16,CASSLAGSQNTGELFF,TGCGCCAGCAGCTTGGCCGGTTCGCAGAACACCGGGGAGCTGTTTTTT
TRBJ1-5,many,TRBV10-3,-,14,CAISGINSNQPQHF,TGTGCCATCAGTGGCATAAATAGCAATCAGCCCCAGCATTTT
TRBJ2-4,many,TRBV5-4,TRBD1,18,CASSSGTGGFVAKNIQYF,TGTGCCAGCAGCTCCGGGACAGGGGGCTTTGTAGCCAAAAACATTCAGTACTTC
TRBJ2-5,-,TRBV6-1,-,16,CASSSYGGARHETQYF,TGTGCCAGCAGCTCATACGGAGGAGCTCGTCATGAGACCCAGTACTTC
TRBJ1-2,many,TRBV7-2,TRBD1,14,CASRLPGQVNGYTF,TGTGCCAGCCGACTACCGGGACAGGTCAATGGCTACACCTTC
TRBJ1-2,-,TRBV28,-,12,CASSWQNYGYTF,TGTGCCAGCAGTTGGCAAAACTATGGCTACACCTTC
TRBJ2-3,few,TRBV24-1,-,15,CATSDIQGWTDTQYF,TGTGCCACCAGTGATATCCAGGGTTGGACAGATACGCAGTATTTT
TRBJ2-1,-,TRBV18,TRBD2,15,CASSPRGGLNNEQFF,TGTGCCAGCTCACCACGGGGGGGATTAAACAATGAGCAGTTCTTC
TRBJ1-2,-,TRBV7-2,-,13,CASSSIRQLGYTF,TGTGCCAGCAGCTCGATTCGCCAGCTTGGCTACACCTTC
TRBJ2-6,-,TRBV4-2,-,16,CASSQDLSGYANVLTF,TGTGCCAGCAGCCAAGATCTCTCAGGGTATGCCAACGTCCTGACTTTC
TRBJ2-3,-,TRBV27,TRBD2,14,CASSWGGGTDTQYF,TGTGCCAGCAGTTGGGGGGGGGGTACAGATACGCAGTATTTT
TRBJ1-1,many,TRBV6-6,TRBD1,13,CASSRGTGTEAFF,TGTGCCAGCAGCCGAGGGACAGGGACTGAAGCTTTCTTT
TRBJ1-1,few,TRBV20-1,-,15,CSASSSSRVFTEAFF,TGCAGTGCTAGCAGTAGCTCCAGGGTGTTCACTGAAGCTTTCTTT
TRBJ2-3,once,TRBV9,TRBD2,17,CASSVGTSGSSTDTQYF,TGTGCCAGCAGCGTGGGGACTAGCGGGTCTAGCACAGATACGCAGTATTTT
TRBJ2-1,-,TRBV2,TRBD2,16,CASSEGGGEAYNEQFF,TGTGCCAGCAGTGAAGGTGGGGGGGAAGCCTACAATGAGCAGTTCTTC
TRBJ1-2,many,TRBV27,-,13,CASSPGRSYGYTF,TGTGCCAGCAGTCCCGGACGGTCCTATGGCTACACCTTC
TRBJ2-3,many,TRBV20-1,-,12,CSAGPSWGTQYF,TGCAGTGCTGGACCCTCCTGGGGGACGCAGTATTTT